The next 18 T cell receptor beta chains were all read from a single sample in a study of cytomegalovirus exposure and HLA in healthy donors. This table comes from immunoSEQ multiplex PCR, and its TCRdb copy is limited to in-frame clones, with some not included. The profile shows about 110,000 clones, around nine tenths of them singletons. Specimen: PBMCs. Receptors originate from a woman between 18 and 29 years old in good health and CMV-seronegative.

The rearrangement links TRBV5-1 to TRBJ1-2; the match to TRBD1 covers 8 bases. Germline assignment: CDR1 SGHRS and CDR2 YFSETQ. This CDR3 is 20 amino acids long. Trimming removed 4 bases from V and 0 bases from J; junction bases left unmatched: 20. As DNA, the CDR3 is TGCGCCAGCAGCGGTAGGACAGGGCCCCCCCGACCCCTCACTAACTATGGCTACACCTTC. Its translation is CASSGRTGPPRPLTNYGYTF.

This sequence joins TRBV7-6 and TRBJ2-5; weak D call: TRBD1 (5 bases). This CDR3 is built from 14 residues. Germline V gives CDR1 SGHVS, CDR2 FNYEAQ. The V end lost 1 base, the J end lost 5 bases, and 11 bases lay between the germline ends. The CDR3: CASSLVRPGETQYF. The DNA for the CDR3 is TGTGCCAGCAGCTTAGTACGCCCAGGGGAGACCCAGTACTTC.

This clone was detected once. V usage is TRBV7-9 and J usage is TRBJ2-2; D is perhaps TRBD2 (7 bases). The CDR3 has 12 amino acids. Germline V CDR1 and CDR2: SEHNR, FQNEAQ (reference sequence). V shed 8 bases and J shed 4 bases, with 8 bases lying between them. The CDR3 region is CASGGATGELFF. The CDR3 DNA reads TGTGCCAGCGGGGGGGCCACCGGGGAGCTGTTTTTT.

The V and J genes are TRBV19 and TRBJ1-2, with 7 bases aligning to TRBD1. The CDR3 is 16 residues long. Germline values: CDR1 LNHDA, CDR2 SQIVND (reference sequence). Losses at the gene ends were 7 bases for V and 8 bases for J; bases not matched to a gene: 19. The chain's CDR3 is CASTTTLTGVEDGYTF. The CDR3 DNA is TGTGCCAGTACTACGACCCTAACAGGGGTAGAGGACGGCTACACCTTC.

This clone was recorded once. The chain recombines TRBV5-1 with TRBJ1-6, with 8 positions matching TRBD1. Germline values: CDR1 SGHRS, CDR2 YFSETQ. This CDR3 comprises 16 residues. Trimming removed 0 bases from V and 9 bases from J; junction bases left unmatched: 8. CDR3: CASSLGSRGRGSPLHF. In nucleotides, the CDR3 is TGCGCCAGCAGCTTGGGGAGCAGGGGGCGAGGTTCACCCCTCCACTTT.

V usage is TRBV27 and J usage is TRBJ1-5, with D unclear. The germline CDR1 and CDR2 sequences are MNHEY and SMNVEV (reference sequence). The V end was cut by 6 bases, the J end by 3 bases, with 15 bases between. The CDR3 consists of 15 residues. Here the CDR3 reads CASSTWAEPNQPQHF. CDR3 DNA sequence: TGTGCCAGCAGCACCTGGGCAGAACCCAATCAGCCCCAGCATTTT.

The CDR3 here is CASRGTSGTYEQYF. The CDR3 DNA reads as TGTGCCAGCAGGGGGACTAGCGGGACCTACGAGCAGTACTTC. J is TRBJ2-7 and V is TRBV6-1; 13 nucleotides align to TRBD2. Germline V gene data show CDR1 as MNHNS and CDR2 as SASEGT. The junction had 1 base not matched to a gene; V was cut back by 6 bases and J by 2 bases. The CDR3 loop spans 14 amino acids.

The chain has TRBV30 and TRBJ1-1, with 9 bases fitting TRBD1. CDR1 and CDR2 (germline): GTSNPN, SVGIG (reference sequence). V trimming: 2 bases; J trimming: 5 bases; junction bases outside the gene matches: 6. The CDR3 is 14 amino acids. Written as DNA, the CDR3 is TGTGCCTGGAGTTGGGGACAGGGAAGGACTGAAGCTTTCTTT. Its protein product is CAWSWGQGRTEAFF.

CDR3 DNA: TGTGCCAGCAGTTTACTGGGAGCCTCCTACGAGCAGTACTTC. This sequence encodes CASSLLGASYEQYF. The chain has TRBV28 and TRBJ2-7, with D possibly matching TRBD2 (5 bases). The CDR3 runs to 14 residues. Germline V gives CDR1 MDHEN, CDR2 SYDVKM. V dropped 2 bases and J dropped 0 bases, with 8 bases sitting between them.

The rearrangement uses TRBV9 and TRBJ2-2; tentatively, D is TRBD2 (5 bases). Per the germline V gene, CDR1 is SGDLS and CDR2 is YYNGEE. V was trimmed by 0 bases and J by 5 bases, leaving 20 bases between them. The CDR3 runs 18 residues. This chain's CDR3 is CASSVAWLGPRRTGELFF. In DNA form, the CDR3 reads TGTGCCAGCAGCGTAGCGTGGCTCGGGCCCAGGAGGACCGGGGAGCTGTTTTTT. Using reference TRBV9 and TRBJ2-2 for the parts outside the CDR3, the full variable domain is DSGVTQTPKHLITATGQRVTLRCSPRSGDLSVYWYQQSLDQGLQFLIQYYNGEERAKGNILERFSAQQFPDLHSELNLSSLELGDSALYFCASSVAWLGPRRTGELFFGEGSRLTVL.

This chain joins TRBV6-5 and TRBJ1-2, with D hard to call. The ends were cut back, 6 bases at V and 0 bases at J, with 11 bases in the middle. The germline gives CDR1 MNHEY, CDR2 SVGAGI. The length of the CDR3 is 14 residues. The chain's CDR3 is CASRGEGANYGYTF. As DNA, the CDR3 is TGTGCCAGCAGGGGAGAGGGCGCTAACTATGGCTACACCTTC.

The rearrangement joins TRBV5-1 to TRBJ2-2; D perhaps matches TRBD2 (5 bases). Per germline, CDR1 SGHRS and CDR2 YFSETQ. The CDR3 runs 16 residues. Trimming removed 5 bases from V and 13 bases from J, with 27 bases in between. The CDR3 here is CASRPGPPSSKWMLFF. The DNA of the CDR3 is TGCGCCAGCAGACCCGGGCCACCTAGCAGCAAATGGATGCTGTTTTTT.

The CDR3: CATSRVGRGTYNEQFF. Written as DNA, the CDR3 is TGTGCCACCAGCAGAGTGGGGCGCGGCACCTACAATGAGCAGTTCTTC. The chain joins TRBV15 to TRBJ2-1; D is perhaps TRBD1 (5 bases). This CDR3 region has 16 residues. V lost 1 base and J lost 2, with 12 bases in between. The germline gives CDR1 LNHNV, CDR2 YYDKDF (reference sequence).

For the CDR3, the DNA is TGTGCCAGCAGTCCCCGGACTAGCGGGAGTCTGTTCTTC. It yields the protein CASSPRTSGSLFF. The chain joins TRBV6-5 to TRBJ2-1; 13 bases agree with TRBD2. Germline CDR1 MNHEY, CDR2 SVGAGI. The trim removed 5 bases at V and 15 bases at J, leaving 7 bases unmatched. This CDR3 is built from 13 residues.

This clone was detected a few times. V is TRBV5-1 and J is TRBJ2-5, with a weak D call TRBD2 (7 bases). Trimming removed 4 bases from V and 0 bases from J, with 19 bases in between. Germline CDR1 reads SGHRS; CDR2 reads YFSETQ. The CDR3 totals 17 residues. The CDR3 DNA reads as TGCGCCAGCAGCCCCTGGGGAGGGGGGCTCGACCAAGAGACCCAGTACTTC. Translated, it gives CASSPWGGGLDQETQYF.

CDR3: CASSLARTGGYTF. The CDR3 DNA is TGTGCCAGCAGTTTAGCCCGGACAGGAGGCTACACCTTC. The genes are TRBV27 and TRBJ1-2, with TRBD1 identical over 7 bases. Germline CDR1 MNHEY, CDR2 SMNVEV (reference sequence). V lost 2 bases and J lost 8; bases outside the gene matches: 5. This CDR3 is built from 13 residues.

The V call is TRBV5-1, the J call TRBJ2-1; D is uncertain. Between the trimmed V and J ends, which lost 1 base and 10 bases, there was a span of 12 bases. This CDR3 comprises 13 residues. In germline, CDR1 is SGHRS, CDR2 YFSETQ. CDR3 sequence: CASSLTVSLEQFF. In DNA, the CDR3 is TGCGCCAGCAGCTTGACGGTGAGTTTGGAGCAGTTCTTC.

V is TRBV14 and J is TRBJ2-7; D possibly corresponds to TRBD1 (5 bases). The CDR3 totals 14 residues. Germline values: CDR1 SGHDN, CDR2 FVKESK. V was clipped by 4 bases and J by 2 bases, with 12 bases between them. CDR3 DNA sequence: TGTGCCAGCAGCCCCTACCAGACAGCCTACGAGCAGTACTTC. This encodes CASSPYQTAYEQYF.